Each of the 27 T cell receptor beta chains below was sequenced from the same sample in a study of T cells in Graves' hyperthyroidism and ophthalmopathy. Amplification yielded TCR beta CDR3 regions, with RNA transcripts as the source. The HTBI set primed first-round TCR CDR3 RT-PCR. TCRdb re-called the multiplex PCR reads through MiXCR, storing one row per CDR3 protein. Of hundreds of thousands of distinct CDR3 sequences in the sample, 13% to 15% were seen once. The sample consisted of blood. The receptors stem from a woman aged 18-29 years with Graves' hyperthyroidism.

The chain is built from TRBV5-1 and TRBJ2-7, with 11 positions matching TRBD1. With 4 bases clipped from V and 7 bases from J, the junction kept 7 bases outside the gene matches. The CDR3 covers 14 residues. CDR1 is SGHRS, CDR2 YFSETQ, per germline. This CDR3 reads CASSEGQGANEQYF. In DNA form, the CDR3 reads TGCGCCAGCAGCGAAGGACAGGGGGCGAATGAGCAGTACTTC.

The chain combines TRBV18 with TRBJ2-3; no definite D call. The CDR3 is 15 amino acids. Germline-derived CDR1 and CDR2 are KGHSH and LQKENI. The V gene lost 3 bases and the J gene lost 0 bases, with 10 bases spanning the gap. For the CDR3, the DNA is TGTGCCAGCTCACCGCCAAGGCGTAGCACAGATACGCAGTATTTT. Amino acid sequence: CASSPPRRSTDTQYF.

There are many counts of this clonotype. V usage is TRBV6-1 and J usage is TRBJ2-2, with 8 bases matching TRBD2. The CDR3 is 15 residues long. The V segment lost 6 bases and the J segment 1 base; nucleotides outside the gene matches: 4. Germline lookup yields CDR1 MNHNS and CDR2 SASEGT. CDR3 in DNA: TGTGCCAGCAGGCCGGGACTAGAGAACACCGGGGAGCTGTTTTTT. Protein sequence: CASRPGLENTGELFF.

CDR3 in DNA: TGTGCCAGCACCCCCAACTGGGCGACCGGCAATGAGCAGTTCTTC. This codes for CASTPNWATGNEQFF. This chain links TRBV7-9 with TRBJ2-1; D gene uncertain. The germline CDR1 and CDR2 sequences are SEHNR and FQNEAQ (reference sequence). The CDR3 is made up of 15 amino acids. Between the trimmed V and J ends, which lost 7 bases and 6 bases, there was a span of 19 bases.

This clonotype was seen repeatedly, ten times or more. The rearrangement uses TRBV12-3 or TRBV12-4 and TRBJ1-4; perhaps TRBD1 as D (5 bases). V lost 3 bases to trimming and J lost 8 bases, with 13 bases between them. The CDR3 covers 14 residues. The CDR3 region has the DNA TGTGCCAGCAGTTTGTCGCAGGGAAACGAAAAACTGTTTTTT. Protein: CASSLSQGNEKLFF.

This clonotype occurred many times. The CDR3 region has the DNA TGTGCCAGCAGTTATACGGGAGGGTCGGTAGAGACCCAGTACTTC. Its translation: CASSYTGGSVETQYF. The rearrangement joins TRBV6-2 or TRBV6-3 to TRBJ2-5; 8 nucleotides line up with TRBD2. V gave up 3 bases and J gave up 4 bases; unmatched junction bases: 7. This CDR3 is built from 15 residues. The germline gives CDR1 MNHEY, CDR2 SVGEGT.

The V gene is TRBV27, the J gene TRBJ2-2, with 9 nucleotides matching TRBD2. Trimming at V came to 2 bases and at J to 7 bases, leaving 11 bases not matched to a gene. The CDR3 sequence is 17 residues long. Germline lookup yields CDR1 MNHEY and CDR2 SMNVEV (reference sequence). This CDR3 is CASSLRLLAGTGGELFF. The CDR3 region has the DNA TGTGCCAGCAGTTTAAGGCTCCTAGCGGGGACGGGCGGGGAGCTGTTTTTT.

This chain connects TRBV6-5 to TRBJ1-6; 7 bases match TRBD1. J gave up 5 bases and V 2 bases, and 3 bases lay outside the gene matches. Germline CDR1 is MNHEY and CDR2 is SVGAGI. The CDR3 consists of 15 residues. CDR3 region: CASSYGTEDNSPLHF. The CDR3, as DNA: TGTGCCAGCAGTTACGGGACAGAAGATAATTCACCCCTCCACTTT.

In regard to this clonotype: Given a much more abundant clone one base away, this may be a read error. The gene calls are TRBV28 and TRBJ1-1; D gene uncertain. CDR1 is MDHEN and CDR2 is SYDVKM in the germline V gene. V was pared by 5 bases and J by 4 bases, with 17 bases between. This CDR3 comprises 15 residues. In nucleotides, the CDR3 is TGTGCCAGCAGTCCACCCTCGAGGCGAGCCACTGAAGCTTTCTTT. Translating it yields CASSPPSRRATEAFF.

At least ten counts were recorded for this clonotype. The V gene is TRBV6-1, the J gene TRBJ2-2, with a tentative D call TRBD1 (5 bases). This CDR3 contains 14 residues. Germline V gives CDR1 MNHNS, CDR2 SASEGT. V lost 6 bases to trimming and J lost 4 bases, with 12 bases between them. The CDR3 DNA reads TGTGCCAGCAGACGACAGCCTCTCACCGGGGAGCTGTTTTTT. It yields the protein CASRRQPLTGELFF.

This clonotype was recorded at least ten times. J is TRBJ2-3 and V is TRBV12-3 or TRBV12-4, with 11 positions matching TRBD2. V trimming: 6 bases; J trimming: 4 bases; junction bases outside the gene matches: 6. The CDR3 has 15 amino acids. The CDR3 DNA is TGTGCCAGCAGCCATAGCGGGAGGGCCCCAGATACGCAGTATTTT. Its protein is CASSHSGRAPDTQYF.

This clonotype was observed at least ten times. The V and J genes are TRBV5-1 and TRBJ2-4; D not resolved. CDR3 length: 15 amino acids. The germline V and J ends were trimmed by 1 base and 7 bases, with 15 bases remaining between them. Germline values: CDR1 SGHRS, CDR2 YFSETQ. Here the CDR3 DNA reads TGCGCCAGCAGCTTGCTTCACGCAGGATCTAACATTCAGTACTTC. This gives the protein CASSLLHAGSNIQYF.

The chain has TRBV24-1 and TRBJ2-5; possibly TRBD1 for D (6 bases). Trimming stripped 4 bases from V and 7 bases from J, with 12 bases between. The CDR3 length is 13 residues. CDR1 is KGHDR and CDR2 is SFDVKD in the germline V gene. The CDR3 DNA is TGTGCCACCAGTGAAAGTCCAGGGGCGACCCAGTACTTC. Its translation: CATSESPGATQYF.

This clonotype came up many times. V gene TRBV2 combines with J gene TRBJ1-4; D is ambiguous. The germline V gene encodes CDR1 SNHLY and CDR2 FYNNEI. The V and J ends lost 5 bases and 10 bases respectively, with 17 bases between them. The CDR3 is 14 amino acids. CDR3 sequence (DNA): TGTGCCAGCAGTCCCACGGGTCCGAGTGGAAAACTGTTTTTT. It codes for CASSPTGPSGKLFF.

There are many counts of this clonotype. The V and J genes are TRBV3-1 and TRBJ2-1; 7 bases align to TRBD1. The CDR3 spans 17 residues. Germline lookup yields CDR1 LGHDT and CDR2 YNNKEL (reference sequence). With V trimmed by 5 bases and J by 10 bases, 20 bases remained unmatched. Here the CDR3 reads CASSSLPGTVRGQEQFF. CDR3 bases: TGTGCCAGCAGCTCTCTTCCCGGGACAGTCAGAGGTCAAGAGCAGTTCTTC.

This clonotype was detected many times. The chain links TRBV24-1 to TRBJ2-7; 9 positions agree with TRBD1. V lost 3 bases, J lost 4 bases, and 6 bases stayed unmatched. The CDR3 spans 15 residues. CDR1 is KGHDR and CDR2 is SFDVKD in the germline V gene. CDR3 loop: CATSDAGTGKYEQYF. The CDR3 nucleotides read TGTGCCACCAGTGATGCCGGGACAGGGAAATACGAGCAGTACTTC.

There are many counts of this clonotype. This chain joins TRBV7-2 and TRBJ2-7, with a weak D call TRBD2 (5 bases). Germline CDR1 SGHTA, CDR2 FQGNSA. The CDR3 is made up of 14 amino acids. The ends were cut back, 8 bases at V and 5 bases at J, with 19 bases in the middle. CDR3 in DNA: TGTGCCAGCGGGCGGGCTCTAGCTTCCCACGAGCAGTACTTC. This encodes CASGRALASHEQYF. Filled out from reference TRBV7-2 and TRBJ2-7, the complete variable domain reads GAGVSQSPSNKVTEKGKDVELRCDPISGHTALYWYRQSLGQGLEFLIYFQGNSAPDKSGLPSDRFSAERTGGSVSTLTIQRTQQEDSAVYLCASGRALASHEQYFGPGTRLTVT.

The table lists this clonotype with many counts. The rearrangement links TRBV20-1 to TRBJ2-3; D uncertain. V was pared by 3 bases and J by 4 bases, with 5 bases between. The germline V gene encodes CDR1 DFQATT and CDR2 SNEGSKA (reference sequence). The CDR3 contains 11 residues. The CDR3 reads CSASIADTQYF. The DNA for the CDR3 is TGCAGTGCTAGTATAGCAGATACGCAGTATTTT.

Ten or more counts support this clonotype. The chain has TRBV2 and TRBJ2-7; D is possibly TRBD2 (5 bases). Trimming took off 2 bases at V and 0 bases at J, with 11 bases between the two ends. The CDR3 extends over 15 amino acids. Germline CDR1 is SNHLY and CDR2 is FYNNEI. In DNA form, the CDR3 reads TGTGCCAGCAGTGAACGCGGAGGAGCCTCCTACGAGCAGTACTTC. Residues: CASSERGGASYEQYF.

V usage is TRBV9 and J usage is TRBJ2-7; 9 nucleotides align to TRBD2. After removal of 0 bases from V and 3 bases from J, the junction contained 7 bases not matched to a gene. CDR1 SGDLS and CDR2 YYNGEE come from the germline V gene. The CDR3 spans 16 residues. The CDR3 nucleotides are TGTGCCAGCAGCGTAGCGGCGGGAGGGCCTAACTACGAGCAGTACTTC. It translates to CASSVAAGGPNYEQYF. Full variable domain (missing parts from reference TRBV9 and TRBJ2-7): DSGVTQTPKHLITATGQRVTLRCSPRSGDLSVYWYQQSLDQGLQFLIQYYNGEERAKGNILERFSAQQFPDLHSELNLSSLELGDSALYFCASSVAAGGPNYEQYFGPGTRLTVT.

The table lists this clonotype with a few counts. The rearrangement joins TRBV7-9 to TRBJ2-7; the match to TRBD2 covers 16 bases. This CDR3 has 17 residues. Germline values: CDR1 SEHNR, CDR2 FQNEAQ (reference sequence). After removal of 5 bases from V and 2 bases from J, the junction contained 6 bases not matched to a gene. Written as DNA, the CDR3 is TGTGCCAGCAGCAAGGGACTAGCGGGAGGGCCGCCCTACGAGCAGTACTTC. Translated: CASSKGLAGGPPYEQYF.

J is TRBJ2-3 and V is TRBV6-1, with 7 nucleotides matching TRBD1. After removal of 6 bases from V and 2 bases from J, the junction contained 5 bases not matched to a gene. The CDR3 has 14 amino acids. Germline CDR1 and CDR2: MNHNS and SASEGT. The CDR3 here is CASRSTGNTDTQYF. CDR3 DNA sequence: TGTGCCAGCAGGTCGACAGGGAACACAGATACGCAGTATTTT.

This clonotype showed up just a few times. This sequence joins TRBV28 and TRBJ2-7; no definite D call. Germline loops: CDR1 MDHEN, CDR2 SYDVKM. This CDR3 is built from 12 residues. V lost 3 bases, J lost 3 bases, and 6 bases lay in between. The CDR3 sequence: CASSFRRYEQYF. The CDR3 nucleotides are TGTGCCAGCAGTTTCCGACGCTACGAGCAGTACTTC.

This clonotype was counted ten times or more. The chain carries TRBV6-5 and TRBJ1-6; D might be TRBD1 (5 bases). V was trimmed by 2 bases and J by 8 bases, leaving 13 bases between them. CDR3 size: 15 residues. CDR1 and CDR2 from the germline V gene are MNHEY and SVGAGI. CDR3 amino acids: CASSYGGGDDSPLHF. The DNA for the CDR3 is TGTGCCAGCAGTTACGGGGGAGGGGACGATTCACCCCTCCACTTT.

The chain uses TRBV19 and TRBJ1-5, with 7 bases lining up with TRBD1. The CDR3 contains 14 residues. Germline trimming cut 5 bases from V and 3 bases from J; bases unmatched to any gene: 4. Germline V gene sequence: CDR1 LNHDA, CDR2 SQIVND (reference sequence). This CDR3 is CASSRDSNNQPQHF. The CDR3 coding sequence is TGTGCCAGTAGTCGGGACAGCAACAATCAGCCCCAGCATTTT.

This clonotype has more than one count but fewer than ten. The J gene is TRBJ1-2, the V gene TRBV5-1; TRBD1 might be the D (6 bases). V dropped 4 bases and J dropped 3 bases, with 16 bases sitting between them. The CDR3 contains 15 residues. Germline V gives CDR1 SGHRS, CDR2 YFSETQ. This CDR3 is CASSLGTTKHYGYTF. CDR3 bases: TGCGCCAGCAGCCTAGGGACAACCAAACACTATGGCTACACCTTC. Variable domain in full (rest from reference TRBV5-1 and TRBJ1-2): KAGVTQTPRYLIKTRGQQVTLSCSPISGHRSVSWYQQTPGQGLQFLFEYFSETQRNKGNFPGRFSGRQFSNSRSEMNVSTLELGDSALYLCASSLGTTKHYGYTFGSGTRLTVV.

The sample holds many counts of this clonotype. The chain recombines TRBV7-2 with TRBJ2-1; TRBD1 aligns across 8 bases. Germline V gene data show CDR1 as SGHTA and CDR2 as FQGNSA. The CDR3 contains 15 residues. Trimming removed 3 bases from V and 0 bases from J; junction bases left unmatched: 1. CDR3 nucleotides: TGTGCCAGCAGCTTCAGGGGGCCCTCCTACAATGAGCAGTTCTTC. Its protein product is CASSFRGPSYNEQFF.